This TCR beta chain is drawn from a study of T cells in localized non-small cell lung cancer. Notes on this clone: Its antigen is as yet unknown.

Here immunoSEQ multiplex PCR was the method, and the copy in TCRdb shows in-frame clones only, minus some. The sample holds about 33,000 clones; around 93% are singletons and the top ten take roughly 2.1%. J was trimmed by 4 bases and V by 5 bases; bases with no gene match: 6. The germline V gene has CDR1 MNHEY and CDR2 SVGAGI. There are 15 residues in the CDR3. Study-level points and caveats: Sequencing was restricted to one tumor region; therefore, heterogeneity remains possible. Patients showing higher blood T cell density tended to see longer overall survival. Appearance in adjacent lung was seen for a median around 58 of the top 100 tumor clones. Tumor showed lower T cell clonality than uninvolved adjacent lung, where it was highest.

Sequenced here: peripheral blood, sampled before any cancer treatment. This receptor was obtained from a female donor older than 55 with stage I lung adenocarcinoma. The chain employs TRBV6-5 and TRBJ2-5; 11 bases align to TRBD1. CDR3 coding DNA: TGTGCCAGCAGTCCCGGGACAGGGGGTGGAGAGACCCAGTACTTC. It specifies CASSPGTGGGETQYF.